Listed below are T cell receptor beta chains from one sample, sequenced in a study of T cell clonotyping in hematopoietic cell transplantation. Profiled with immunoSEQ multiplex PCR; TCRdb holds only in-frame clones, not every one. The repertoire holds about 11,000 clones, 89% seen once, with around a sixth in the top ten. This specimen consisted of PBMCs, obtained 100 days after allogeneic stem cell transplant. The receptors originated from a female patient in her sixties who had an allogeneic stem cell transplant from an unrelated donor, so the T cells may come from the graft donor. Some clones in this sample may be carry-over from other donors' samples. CDR3s include the opening cysteine and the closing phenylalanine or tryptophan. The size of a clone is reported for some rows only, either as once, few or many, or as a class for expanded clones.

cdr3_aa v_call clone_size j_call
CASSTGSYSGANVLTF TRBV30 - TRBJ2-6
CASKGANTEAFF TRBV6-5 - TRBJ1-1
CASSEEGYPGELFF TRBV10-1 - TRBJ2-2
CASSIEGRLGWNYGYTF TRBV19 - TRBJ1-2
CASRTGKETQYF TRBV19 - TRBJ2-5
CASSQTSAPRDEQFF TRBV7-3 - TRBJ2-1
CASASGTGTDTQYF TRBV6-6 - TRBJ2-3
CASSTTSNYGYTF TRBV28 large TRBJ1-2
CASSSFWGSNANTGELFF TRBV18 - TRBJ2-2
CASSQGGGAETQYF TRBV4-1 once TRBJ2-5
CASSLGQGGEYNEQFF TRBV13 - TRBJ2-1
CASSPTSGRPRSYNEQFF TRBV19 - TRBJ2-1
CASSQGYEQYF TRBV14 once -
CASSLTGADTEAFF TRBV7-3 - TRBJ1-1
CASSAPTGGALTAEAFF TRBV9 - TRBJ1-1
CASSLHPDSGEQFF TRBV7-3 - TRBJ2-1
CSVRPNTGELFF TRBV29-1 - TRBJ2-2
CASSLASGNTGELFF TRBV7-6 - TRBJ2-2
CASSQDEGSGNTIYF TRBV5-4 - TRBJ1-3
CASSLGQPQHF TRBV28 - TRBJ1-5
CASSQERGTWSSYEQYF TRBV4-3 - TRBJ2-7
CASSWEGAGNAYEQYF TRBV28 - TRBJ2-7
CASRGNGGTYEQYF TRBV2 - TRBJ2-7
CASSIQAPNTEAFF TRBV5-1 - TRBJ1-1
CASSLGVGVYNEKLFF TRBV5-1 - TRBJ1-4
CSVEGGRDKSGANVLTF TRBV29-1 once TRBJ2-6